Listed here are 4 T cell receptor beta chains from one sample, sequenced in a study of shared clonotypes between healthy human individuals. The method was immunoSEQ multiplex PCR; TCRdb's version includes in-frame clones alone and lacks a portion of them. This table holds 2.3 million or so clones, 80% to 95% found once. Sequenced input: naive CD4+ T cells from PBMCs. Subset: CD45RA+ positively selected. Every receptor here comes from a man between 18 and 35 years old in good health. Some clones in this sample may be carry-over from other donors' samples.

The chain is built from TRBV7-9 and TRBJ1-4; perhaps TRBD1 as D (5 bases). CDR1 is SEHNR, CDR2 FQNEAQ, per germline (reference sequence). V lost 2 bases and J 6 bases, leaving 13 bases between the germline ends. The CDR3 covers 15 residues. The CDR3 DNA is TGTGCCAGCAGCTTATATGGGGGGAAGGATGAAAAACTGTTTTTT. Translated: CASSLYGGKDEKLFF.

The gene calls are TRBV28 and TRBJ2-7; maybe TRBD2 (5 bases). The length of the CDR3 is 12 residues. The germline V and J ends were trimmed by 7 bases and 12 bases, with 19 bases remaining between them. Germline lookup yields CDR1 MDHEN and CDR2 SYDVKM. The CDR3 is CASNPLWGDWYF. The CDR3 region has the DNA TGTGCCAGCAATCCCCTTTGGGGAGATTGGTACTTC.

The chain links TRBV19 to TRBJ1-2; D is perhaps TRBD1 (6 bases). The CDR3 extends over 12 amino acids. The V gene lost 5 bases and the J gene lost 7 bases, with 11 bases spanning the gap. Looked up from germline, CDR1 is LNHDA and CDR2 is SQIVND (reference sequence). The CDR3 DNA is TGTGCCAGTAGTCCATCAGGGGCTGGCTACACCTTC. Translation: CASSPSGAGYTF.

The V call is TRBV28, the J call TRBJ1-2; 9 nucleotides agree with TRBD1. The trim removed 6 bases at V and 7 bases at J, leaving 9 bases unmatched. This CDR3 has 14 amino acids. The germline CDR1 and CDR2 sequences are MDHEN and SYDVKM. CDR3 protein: CASRKQGAAFGYTF. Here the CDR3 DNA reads TGTGCCAGCAGGAAACAGGGGGCGGCTTTTGGCTACACCTTC.